Detailed here is one TCR beta chain. Its antigen is still unknown. No much larger clone is present one base from it, and per-base qualities are unavailable. This entry comes from a study of cytomegalovirus exposure and HLA in healthy donors (dated by TCRdb to about 2017). With respect to the entire study: According to an earlier analysis of 550 to 750 of the donors, some 180 million T cells yielded 90 million to 130 million unique TCR beta sequences and 276 Gb of sequence data. Donor age, sex, ethnicity and CMV serostatus were compiled together with the repertoire data. Rather than using new phenotypic data, the later analysis identified candidate immune exposures from TCR beta sequences and from how often those sequences occurred across donors. Genome-wide SNP genotypes for about 55% of the roughly 670 donors were used in a later genetic analysis, which treated that subset as a discovery cohort. Every discovery cohort repertoire had been produced on one sequencing platform. Using immunosequencing, the study profiled T cell repertoires from 550 to 750 subjects and related those repertoires to cytomegalovirus serostatus. To decide whether each TCR beta V gene segment behaved as functional or pseudogenic, an earlier analysis of 587 of the donors relied on high-throughput TCR beta sequencing. The genetic ancestry cluster associated with self-reported Caucasian donors included about 84% of the 300 to 400 genotyped donors. HLA typing covered class I and class II loci at four-digit resolution. The aim of the study was to test whether cataloging public T cell receptors could identify signatures of past pathogen exposure. The number of donors typed differed by locus, with roughly 629-640 for A, B, C, DRB1 and DQB1, 522 for DQA1, under 610 for DPA1, and around 450 for DPB1. A later analysis re-analyzed previously published TCR beta repertoires from approximately 670 donors and added high-resolution HLA genotyping to study TCR occurrence patterns. To predict cytomegalovirus infection status, the study brought together high-throughput TCR immunosequencing, statistical association of individual TCRs with disease status, and machine learning. In addition to the first cohort of 666 subjects, a separate validation cohort of under 150 different subjects was used. Five DR-DQ haplotypes were handled as single units for association and clustering, since linkage in the cohort was strong. An early release covering about 600 HLA-typed donors comprised about 300 gigabases of sequencing data and around 80 million unique TCR sequences. Among 398 genotyped donors of the cohort, an average of 235,054 unique TCR beta nucleotide sequences were sequenced per donor, roughly 20% of them non-productive. The study at large found these results: Strong co-occurrence of HLA alleles, especially DR and DQ, made assigning TCR associations to individual alleles difficult. An earlier analysis of approximately 530 of the donors showed that most TCR beta V segments appeared in productive rearrangements either about 87% or about 30% of the time, which broadly matched IMGT annotations. In this cohort, only TCR beta chains were sequenced, and detectable features were limited by the absence of alpha or paired-chain data. The only immune exposure information available for the cohort was CMV serostatus. Three of the identified cytomegalovirus-associated TCR beta chains were confirmed in vitro to be specific for cytomegalovirus antigens. Correlated functional status among segregating V segments might reflect linkage disequilibrium, but an unknown experimental factor could not be ruled out. Most TCR sequences were seen in very few donors, while some public TCRs were found in many individuals. A later analysis found that most CMV-associated TCR beta chains appeared HLA-restricted, with HLA associations seemingly driven largely by CMV exposure. According to a later analysis, TCR association rates differed among HLA loci, with DRB1 alleles showing the most associated TCRs and HLA-C alleles showing the fewest. A later genetic analysis reported fewer N-insertions in productive TCRs among donors in an Asian-associated ancestry cluster than the 666-donor mean. The 87-base-pair reads could not distinguish some IMGT-functional V segments, including TRBV6-2 and TRBV6-3, so those segments were excluded. An association between a missense DCLRE1C variant and V-gene and J-gene trimming of TCR beta chains was found in a later genetic analysis and replicated in an independent cohort. Because counts were too low, seventeen rarely observed V segments, including chromosome 9 orphons, were left out of the earlier analysis of 500 to 650 of the donors. The classifier was reported to diagnose cytomegalovirus status with high specificity and sensitivity in both the original cohort and the validation cohort. At a false discovery rate of 0.05, a later analysis linked around 17,000 TCR beta sequences to specific HLA alleles. Several of the top co-occurrence clusters appeared to be linked to parvovirus B19, influenza, CMV and Epstein-Barr virus, according to a later analysis. HLA typing was unavailable for some donors at each locus, so association tests used only the typed subset. The sequencing pipeline was judged likely to have produced a cluster of highly shared sequence variants as a technical artifact. A total of fewer than 200 TCR beta chains were listed by the study as associated with cytomegalovirus. It was suggested by the authors that the approach could potentially be generalized to other disease states and immunological phenotypes. In a later analysis, HLA-associated TCR beta chains showed more clonal expansion and lower generation probabilities than non-associated chains that were equally common. Roughly uniform sequencing depth across donors was assumed in presence/absence analyses, although this assumption may not hold. A further reported finding was that TCR beta sequences accurately predicted the HLA-A and HLA-B alleles for most subjects in the first cohort.

The library relied on the immunoSEQ multiplex PCR assay. For the multiplex PCR, a mixture combining 60 forward primers for TCR Vbeta segments and 13 reverse primers for TCR Jbeta segments was used. A multiplex PCR assay on genomic DNA amplified the CDR3 region of rearranged TCR beta genes. The amplified TCR beta libraries were sequenced on the Illumina HiSeq System as 87-base-pair reads. The original methods were these. A later analysis tallied tens of millions of unique TCR beta chains across the 666 repertoires, and approximately 12 million of those chains were shared by two or more donors. A nearest-neighbor algorithm error-corrected the raw reads and collapsed the reads into unique sequences, merging closely related sequences to remove PCR and sequencing errors. To assign V, D and J gene segments, CDR3 sequences were aligned to IMGT reference sequences. For a sequence to be retained, a match of at least six nucleotides to both a V gene segment and a J gene segment was required. Rearrangements were classified as productive when the CDR3 lacked stop codons and remained in frame with V and J, and all other rearrangements were classified as non-productive. CDR3 was defined according to IMGT convention as the region running from the second conserved V-encoded cysteine to the conserved J-encoded phenylalanine. The earlier analysis of fewer than 700 of the donors excluded sequences that lacked an unambiguous match to a single V gene segment. In an earlier analysis of some 590 of the donors, V segments were called functional above 56.7% productive rearrangements and were called segregating when the between-donor standard deviation exceeded 5%. To diagnose cytomegalovirus status from the catalog of TCR beta chain sequences, a statistical classification framework was built. A later analysis assigned V and J genes by comparing TCR nucleotide sequences with IMGT/GENE-DB human TR gene sequences. In a later analysis, CDR3 sequences and most-parsimonious VDJ recombination scenarios were assigned using the TCRdist pipeline. In a later analysis, every TCR beta chain was defined by the combination of its CDR3 amino acid sequence and its V-gene family, and reads without a unique V-gene family were dropped. As a way to deal with suspected cross-contamination and a sequencing artifact, a later analysis dropped 500 to 700 nucleotide sequences that were highly shared and had low generation probability. In a later analysis, a clonal expansion index was calculated for each public chain from normalized within-repertoire ranks of inferred template counts. In a later analysis, generation probabilities were computed using a VDJ recombination model fitted to out-of-frame rearrangements, and the results were checked against IGoR. In a later analysis, TCR-TCR, TCR-HLA and TCR-CMV co-occurrence was scored with hypergeometric tests, and a repertoire-size bias correction was applied to TCR pairs. In a later analysis, false discovery rates were estimated by permuting HLA or CMV assignments 20 times. In a later analysis, co-occurring TCRs were grouped using DBSCAN, and TCRdist sequence similarity was added for clustering within HLA-allele-positive subsets. Repertoires with fewer than 30,000 or more than 120,000 public chains, plus five repertoires with anomalous nucleotide sharing, were excluded from co-occurrence clustering. TCRdb provides this immuneACCESS table in a form limited to in-frame rearrangements. Some clones are lacking; in checked studies, under half of them reflect an unresolved V gene, and why the rest are absent is not known. Clonal size and the V and J genes are those of that table, whereas D and trimming came from the DNA. The sample profile shows approximately 170,000 clones; roughly 80% of them were found once. In total, the top ten clones hold 1% to 1.5% of the sample.

The cohort comprised some 700 healthy bone marrow donors. At the time of sampling, every cohort member was nominally healthy, though immune exposures that went unrecorded were likely present. The donor tested CMV seropositive, placing the donor among the roughly 300 seropositive members of the cohort. A peripheral blood sample was provided by each donor, and peripheral blood mononuclear cells were used for TCR beta sequencing. The Qiagen DNeasy Blood Extraction Kit was used to extract genomic DNA from the blood cell samples. Reading from cysteine to phenylalanine, the CDR3 counts 15 amino acids. Of all the DNA, just the CDR3 is kept, 45 bases in frame from base 1. CDR1 and CDR2, looked up from the germline V gene, are MDHEN and SYDVKM. The V and J ends are trimmed by 5 bases and 3 bases, leaving 14 bases between them.

The sample consisted of PBMCs. The V gene is TRBV28 and the J gene is TRBJ1-3; no D gene can be assigned with confidence. The TCR was taken from a middle-aged man in good health and CMV-seropositive. The CDR3 here reads CASSLLPTSGNTIYF. The DNA sequence follows: TGTGCCAGCAGTCTCCTTCCGACAAGTGGAAACACCATATATTTT.